This T cell receptor (beta chain) originates from a study of T cells after yellow fever vaccination. Background on the study: Libraries from low-cell-number fractions were prepared with the SMART-Seq v4 Ultra Low Input RNA kit.

Making TCR cDNA involved 5'RACE template switching, which added UMIs and a universal primer site. TCRdb reprocessed the 5' RACE reads with MiXCR, giving one entry per CDR3 protein. The sample contains around 320,000 distinct CDR3 sequences, approximately 10% of which appear only once. Points from the study as a whole: Researchers noted that a small share of clonotypes showed up in both CD4 and CD8 compartments. Weaker overall was a secondary response that nonetheless peaked faster, on day 5 versus 15.

In this sample, this clonotype turned up a few times. The antigen is unknown. V was shortened by 6 bases and J by 7 bases, with 19 bases between the two germline ends. The CDR3 runs 15 residues. The material sequenced was CD4+ T cells sorted from PBMCs, taken 5 days after the yellow fever booster vaccination. The rearrangement uses TRBV12-3 or TRBV12-4 and TRBJ2-1, with D perhaps assigned TRBD1 or TRBD2 (5 bases each). The source of this sequence is a man aged 18 to 29 who received the YFV17D yellow fever vaccine. The CDR3, as DNA: TGTGCCAGCAGCCTAGCAGGGACGAGAGGGAATGAGCAGTTCTTC. Its protein product is CASSLAGTRGNEQFF.